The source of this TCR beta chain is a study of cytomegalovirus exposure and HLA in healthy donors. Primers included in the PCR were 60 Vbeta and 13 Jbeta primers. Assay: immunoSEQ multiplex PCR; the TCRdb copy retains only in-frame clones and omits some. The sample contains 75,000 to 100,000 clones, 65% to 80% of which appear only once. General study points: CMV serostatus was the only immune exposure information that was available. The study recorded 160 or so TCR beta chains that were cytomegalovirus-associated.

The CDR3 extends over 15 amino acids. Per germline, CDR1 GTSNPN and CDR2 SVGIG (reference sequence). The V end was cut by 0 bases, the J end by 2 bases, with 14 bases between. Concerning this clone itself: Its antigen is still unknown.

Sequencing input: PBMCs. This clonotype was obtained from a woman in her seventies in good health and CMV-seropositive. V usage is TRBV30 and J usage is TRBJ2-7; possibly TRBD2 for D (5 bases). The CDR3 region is CAWSVTGVRTYEQYF. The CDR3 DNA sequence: TGTGCCTGGAGTGTAACCGGGGTTAGAACCTACGAGCAGTACTTC.